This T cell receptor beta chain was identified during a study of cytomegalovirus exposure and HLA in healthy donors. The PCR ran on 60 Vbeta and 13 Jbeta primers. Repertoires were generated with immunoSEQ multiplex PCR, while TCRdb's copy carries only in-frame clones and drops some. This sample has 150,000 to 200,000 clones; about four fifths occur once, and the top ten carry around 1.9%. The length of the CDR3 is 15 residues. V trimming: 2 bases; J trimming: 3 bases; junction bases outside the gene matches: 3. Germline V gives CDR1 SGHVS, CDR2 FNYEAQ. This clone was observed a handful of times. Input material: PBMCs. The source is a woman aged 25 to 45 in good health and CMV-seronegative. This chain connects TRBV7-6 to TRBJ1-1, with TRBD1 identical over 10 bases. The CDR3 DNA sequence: TGTGCCAGCAGCTTACGGGACAGGGGTGACACTGAAGCTTTCTTT. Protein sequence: CASSLRDRGDTEAFF. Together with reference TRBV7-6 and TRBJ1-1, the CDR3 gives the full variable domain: GAGVSQSPRYKVTKRGQDVALRCDPISGHVSLYWYRQALGQGPEFLTYFNYEAQQDKSGLPNDRFSAERPEGSISTLTIQRTEQRDSAMYRCASSLRDRGDTEAFFGQGTRLTVV.